This TCR beta chain was sequenced in a study of T cells in Graves' hyperthyroidism and ophthalmopathy. Study conclusions and caveats: The majority of expanded thyroid clonotypes above 0.001 also appeared in blood. The model forecast ophthalmopathy, anticipating it by a median approximately 7 months before onset.

About this clonotype itself: Antigen unknown.

The CDR3 is made up of 15 amino acids. Germline loops: CDR1 SGHDT, CDR2 YYEEEE. V lost 1 base and J lost 5, with 13 bases in between. The source material, RNA transcripts, was used to amplify TCR beta CDR3 regions. The TCR CDR3 first-round RT-PCR relied on the HTBI primer set. TCRdb called the multiplex PCR reads again in MiXCR, with one record for every CDR3 protein. The repertoire holds a few hundred thousand distinct CDR3 sequences, with roughly 13% as singletons. The rearrangement links TRBV5-6 to TRBJ1-5, with D perhaps TRBD1 (6 bases). The clonotype originates from a woman aged 18-35 years with Graves' hyperthyroidism. The sequenced material came from blood. The CDR3 sequence is CASSLRGARHQPQHF. The CDR3 nucleotides read TGTGCCAGCAGCTTGAGGGGGGCGAGACATCAGCCCCAGCATTTT.